This T cell receptor (beta chain) was obtained from a study of cytomegalovirus exposure and HLA in healthy donors (TCRdb year 2017). A note on the overall study: An earlier analysis of roughly 610 of the donors reported 276 Gb of sequence data and 100 million to 120 million unique TCR beta sequences obtained from about 179 million T cells. Approximately 310 gigabases of sequencing data and about 92 million unique TCR sequences made up an early release that covered 500 to 700 HLA-typed donors. Of the roughly 400 genotyped donors, roughly 80% fell in the genetic ancestry cluster associated with self-reported Caucasian donors. The study aimed to test whether cataloging public T cell receptors could reveal signatures of past pathogen exposure. The study profiled the T cell repertoires of under 850 subjects by immunosequencing and related them to cytomegalovirus serostatus. Along with the approximately 620-subject first cohort, a separate validation cohort of some 130 different subjects was used. To predict cytomegalovirus infection status, the study combined high-throughput TCR immunosequencing, statistical association of individual TCRs with disease status, and machine learning. In a later analysis, previously published TCR beta repertoires from 550 to 700 donors were re-analyzed and high-resolution HLA genotyping was added so that TCR occurrence patterns could be studied. In the later analysis, no new phenotypic data were used to find candidate immune exposures; instead, reliance was placed on TCR beta sequences and their occurrence across donors. An earlier analysis of more than 450 of the donors used high-throughput TCR beta sequencing to judge whether each TCR beta V gene segment behaved as functional or pseudogenic. Donor age, sex, ethnicity and CMV serostatus were compiled together with the repertoire data. A later genetic analysis took genome-wide SNP genotypes for about 55% of the 666 donors and used that subset as a discovery cohort. All discovery cohort repertoires had been generated on a single sequencing platform. Class I and class II HLA loci were covered by the typing at four-digit resolution. Typing coverage varied by locus: roughly 620-640 donors for A, B, C, DRB1 and DQB1; roughly 520 for DQA1; 600 to 610 for DPA1; approximately 470 for DPB1. A handful of DR-DQ haplotypes were treated as single units for association and clustering because of strong linkage in the cohort. Among 398 genotyped donors of the cohort, an average of approximately 230,000 unique TCR beta nucleotide sequences were sequenced per donor, around a sixth of them non-productive.

In total, over 600 healthy bone marrow donors made up the cohort. All cohort members were sampled while nominally healthy, although unrecorded immune exposures were likely present. CMV serostatus was positive for more than 250 and negative for about 50% of the roughly 700 cohort members, and was not recorded for this donor. A peripheral blood sample was collected from each donor, and TCR beta sequencing was performed on peripheral blood mononuclear cells. The Qiagen DNeasy Blood Extraction Kit was used to extract genomic DNA from the blood cell samples. What the research found in general, with its limitations: The classifier was reported to diagnose cytomegalovirus status with high specificity and sensitivity in both the original and validation cohorts. A later analysis reported that several top co-occurrence clusters appeared linked to parvovirus B19, influenza, CMV and Epstein-Barr virus. While some public TCRs were present in many individuals, most TCR sequences turned up only very rarely across donors. A further reported finding was that TCR beta sequences accurately predicted the HLA-A and HLA-B alleles for most subjects in the first cohort. CMV serostatus was the only immune exposure information available for the cohort. Because HLA typing was unavailable for some donors at each locus, only the typed subset was used in association tests. According to the authors, the approach could potentially be generalized to other disease states and immunological phenotypes. The study gave a list of under 200 TCR beta chains associated with cytomegalovirus. In a later analysis, about 17,000 TCR beta sequences were associated with specific HLA alleles at a false discovery rate of 0.05. Because counts were too low, approximately 18 rarely observed V segments, including chromosome 9 orphons, were excluded from the earlier analysis of roughly 580 of the donors. Linkage disequilibrium might explain the correlated functional status among segregating V segments, but an unknown experimental factor could not be ruled out. When HLA alleles, especially DR and DQ, strongly co-occurred, TCR associations were difficult to assign to individual alleles. Compared with equally common non-associated chains, HLA-associated TCR beta chains in a later analysis were more clonally expanded and had lower generation probabilities. Compared with the approximately 720-donor mean, donors in an Asian-associated ancestry cluster had fewer N-insertions in productive TCRs, according to a later genetic analysis. Because the 87-base-pair reads could not distinguish some IMGT-functional V segments, including TRBV6-2 and TRBV6-3, those segments were excluded. Presence/absence analyses assumed roughly uniform sequencing depth across donors, an assumption that may not hold. A group of highly shared sequence variants was considered likely to be a technical artifact of the sequencing pipeline. A later genetic analysis associated a missense DCLRE1C variant with V-gene and J-gene trimming of TCR beta chains, and an independent cohort replicated the association. In vitro tests confirmed that three of the cytomegalovirus-associated TCR beta chains recognize cytomegalovirus antigens. Broadly in line with IMGT annotations, most TCR beta V segments showed up in productive rearrangements about 87% or about 30% of the time in an earlier analysis of under 700 of the donors. Most CMV-associated TCR beta chains appeared to be HLA-restricted in a later analysis, and the HLA associations seemed to be driven largely by CMV exposure. In a later analysis, TCR association rates were found to vary across HLA loci, with the most associated TCRs seen for DRB1 alleles and the fewest for HLA-C alleles. Only TCR beta chains were sequenced in this cohort, and the absence of alpha or paired-chain data limited detectable features.

The method behind the library was the immunoSEQ multiplex PCR assay. A mixture of 60 forward primers for TCR Vbeta segments and 13 reverse primers for TCR Jbeta segments was used in the multiplex PCR. Amplification of the CDR3 region of rearranged TCR beta genes was performed with a multiplex PCR assay on genomic DNA. Amplified TCR beta libraries were sequenced as 87-base-pair reads on the Illumina HiSeq System. The study's processing was this. In a later analysis, tens of millions of unique TCR beta chains were counted across the 500 to 850 repertoires, and some 10 million of these chains were shared by at least two donors. To remove PCR and sequencing errors, raw reads were error-corrected and collapsed into unique sequences using a nearest-neighbor algorithm that merged closely related sequences. CDR3 sequences were aligned to IMGT reference sequences to assign V, D and J gene segments. For a sequence to be retained, a match of at least six nucleotides was required to both a V gene segment and a J gene segment. A rearrangement was called productive if the CDR3 had no stop codons and remained in frame with V and J, and every other rearrangement was called non-productive. CDR3 was defined according to IMGT convention as the region running from the second conserved V-encoded cysteine to the conserved J-encoded phenylalanine. The earlier analysis of 587 of the donors excluded any sequence lacking an unambiguous match to a single V gene segment. An earlier analysis of a few hundred of the donors called V segments functional above 56.7% productive rearrangements and segregating when the between-donor standard deviation exceeded 5%. A statistical classification framework was built to diagnose cytomegalovirus status from the catalog of TCR beta chain sequences. In a later analysis, TCR nucleotide sequences were compared against IMGT/GENE-DB human TR gene sequences so that V and J genes could be assigned. The TCRdist pipeline was used in a later analysis to assign CDR3 sequences and most-parsimonious VDJ recombination scenarios. In a later analysis, every TCR beta chain was defined by the combination of its CDR3 amino acid sequence and its V-gene family, and reads without a unique V-gene family were dropped. In a later analysis, 450 to 600 highly shared, low-generation-probability nucleotide sequences were removed to address suspected cross-contamination and a sequencing artifact. For each public chain, a later analysis derived a clonal expansion index from normalized ranks of inferred template counts within each repertoire. A later analysis computed generation probabilities with a VDJ recombination model fitted to out-of-frame rearrangements, and checked the results against IGoR. Hypergeometric tests were used in a later analysis to score TCR-TCR, TCR-HLA and TCR-CMV co-occurrence, with a repertoire-size bias correction applied to the TCR pairs. In a later analysis, false discovery rates were estimated by permuting HLA or CMV assignments 20 times. In a later analysis, co-occurring TCRs were grouped using DBSCAN, and TCRdist sequence similarity was added for clustering within HLA-allele-positive subsets. Repertoires with fewer than 30,000 or more than 120,000 public chains, plus five repertoires with anomalous nucleotide sharing, were excluded from co-occurrence clustering. Drawn from immuneACCESS, this table holds only the in-frame rearrangements with V and J called that TCRdb kept. Clones are partly lost; checked studies trace under half to an unresolved V gene and leave the rest unexplained. V, J and clone size were drawn from that table, and D and trimming were deduced from the DNA. The sample data list about 43,000 clones, and roughly 60% of these were observed just once. Together, the top ten hold 8% to 9.5% of the sample.

Concerning this clone itself: Its recognized antigen is unknown. No much larger clone exists at a distance of one base, and base qualities are not known.

The CDR3 covers 16 residues, taking in both the cysteine and the phenylalanine. This entry keeps only the CDR3 DNA: 48 bases, framed from base 1. CDR1 and CDR2 (SGHRS, YFSETQ) derive from the germline V gene. V loses 0 bases of germline sequence and J loses 0 bases, and the interval between the two ends is 9 bases. This sequence originates from a human donor in good health. The chain joins TRBV5-1 to TRBJ1-4; the D gene is unclear. The sequenced sample consisted of PBMCs. The CDR3: CASSLASSSTNEKLFF. The DNA is as follows: TGCGCCAGCAGCTTGGCCTCTAGCTCAACTAATGAAAAACTGTTTTTT.